These 6 T cell receptor beta chains originate from one sample sequenced in a study of blood T cell repertoires in COVID-19. Only in-frame clones appear in the TCRdb table, and some are missing; sequencing was by immunoSEQ multiplex PCR. Seen here are more than 150,000 clones, about four fifths observed once, and the top ten hold approximately 12%. Sequenced input: peripheral blood. These receptors all stem from a woman older than 75 with COVID-19, enrolled during active disease.

This clone was picked up one time. V and J are TRBV27 and TRBJ1-5, with D possibly matching TRBD1 (5 bases). The V end lost 5 bases, the J end lost 0 bases, and 20 bases lay between the germline ends. This CDR3 is built from 18 residues. Per germline, CDR1 MNHEY and CDR2 SMNVEV (reference sequence). The CDR3: CASSDRRQLRYSNQPQHF. CDR3 coding DNA: TGTGCCAGCAGTGACCGAAGACAGCTAAGATATAGCAATCAGCCCCAGCATTTT.

The chain links TRBV19 to TRBJ2-6; a possible D gene is TRBD1 (5 bases). V was clipped by 6 bases and J by 0 bases, with 15 bases between them. The CDR3 consists of 17 residues. The germline V gene encodes CDR1 LNHDA and CDR2 SQIVND (reference sequence). CDR3 protein: CASSTTRQPSGANVLTF. CDR3 DNA sequence: TGTGCCAGTAGCACAACAAGACAGCCCTCTGGGGCCAACGTCCTGACTTTC.

This chain joins TRBV11-3 and TRBJ2-7; 9 nucleotides match TRBD1. The V segment lost 4 bases and the J segment 5 bases; nucleotides outside the gene matches: 6. Germline lookup yields CDR1 SGHNT and CDR2 YENEEA. The CDR3 totals 14 residues. The CDR3 nucleotides are TGTGCCAGCAGCTCGGACAGGGGTAGGAACGAGCAGTACTTC. This codes for CASSSDRGRNEQYF.

The chain employs TRBV18 and TRBJ2-4; TRBD1 matches 9 bases. Looked up from germline, CDR1 is KGHSH and CDR2 is LQKENI. This CDR3 comprises 14 residues. Trimming at V came to 1 base and at J to 9 bases, leaving 4 bases not matched to a gene. CDR3 sequence (DNA): TGTGCCAGCTCACCACGGGACAGGGATACCATTCAGTACTTC. It codes for CASSPRDRDTIQYF.

The chain combines TRBV29-1 with TRBJ2-7; D not certain. The CDR3 has 11 amino acids. Between the trimmed V and J ends, which lost 1 base and 6 bases, there was a span of 7 bases. Germline loops: CDR1 SQVTM, CDR2 ANQGSEA. The CDR3 DNA reads TGCAGCGTTGAAGTCGTCGGCGAGCAGTACTTC. The encoded protein is CSVEVVGEQYF.

The sample holds a few counts of this clone. This sequence joins TRBV6-5 and TRBJ1-5, with a possible D match to TRBD1 (6 bases). Trimming pared 7 bases from V and 5 bases from J, leaving 18 bases between. Germline CDR1 and CDR2: MNHEY and SVGAGI. This CDR3 is built from 15 residues. CDR3 sequence: CASTERGATDQPQHF. The CDR3 DNA is TGTGCCAGCACCGAGCGGGGGGCTACTGATCAGCCCCAGCATTTT.